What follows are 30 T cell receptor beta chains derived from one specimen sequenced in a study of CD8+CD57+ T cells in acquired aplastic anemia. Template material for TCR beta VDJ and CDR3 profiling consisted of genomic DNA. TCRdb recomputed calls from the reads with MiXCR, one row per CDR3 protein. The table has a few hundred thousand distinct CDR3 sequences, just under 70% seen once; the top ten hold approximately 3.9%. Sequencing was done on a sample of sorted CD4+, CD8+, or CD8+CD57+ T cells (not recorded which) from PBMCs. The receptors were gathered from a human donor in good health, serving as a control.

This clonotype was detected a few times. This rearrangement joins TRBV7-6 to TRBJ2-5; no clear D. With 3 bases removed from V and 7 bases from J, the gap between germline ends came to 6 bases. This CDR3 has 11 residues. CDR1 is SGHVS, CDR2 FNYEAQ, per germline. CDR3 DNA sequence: TGTGCCAGCAGCTTGTACGGGACCCAGTACTTC. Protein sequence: CASSLYGTQYF.

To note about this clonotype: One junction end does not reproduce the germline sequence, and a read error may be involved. The CDR3 loop reads CASSLDGSHYSDQPQHF. The CDR3 region has the DNA TGTGCCAGCAGTTTAGATGGGAGCCACTACAGCGATCAACCCCAGCATTTT. This sequence joins TRBV7-3 and TRBJ1-5; the D is unclear. Germline values: CDR1 SGHTA, CDR2 FQGTGA. The CDR3 sequence is 17 residues long.

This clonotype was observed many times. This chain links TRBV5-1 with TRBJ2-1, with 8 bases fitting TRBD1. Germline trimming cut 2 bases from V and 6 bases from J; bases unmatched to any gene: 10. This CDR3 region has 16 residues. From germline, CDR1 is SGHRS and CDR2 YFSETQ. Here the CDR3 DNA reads TGCGCCAGCAGCTTTACATCGACAGGGGCTAGCAATGAGCAGTTCTTC. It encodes CASSFTSTGASNEQFF.

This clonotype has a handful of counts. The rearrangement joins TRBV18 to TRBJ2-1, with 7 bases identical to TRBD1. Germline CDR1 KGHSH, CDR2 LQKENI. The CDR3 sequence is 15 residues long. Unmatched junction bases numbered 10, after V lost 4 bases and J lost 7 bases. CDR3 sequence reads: CASSQGQIPSNEQFF. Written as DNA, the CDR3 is TGTGCCAGCTCACAGGGACAGATCCCGTCTAATGAGCAGTTCTTC.

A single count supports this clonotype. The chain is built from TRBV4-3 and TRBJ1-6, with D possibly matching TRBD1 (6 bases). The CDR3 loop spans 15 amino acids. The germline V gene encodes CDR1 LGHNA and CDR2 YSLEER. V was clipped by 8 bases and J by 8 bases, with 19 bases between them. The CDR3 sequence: CASGLGGGGDSPLHF. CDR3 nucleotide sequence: TGCGCCAGCGGCTTGGGAGGGGGTGGTGATTCACCCCTCCACTTT.

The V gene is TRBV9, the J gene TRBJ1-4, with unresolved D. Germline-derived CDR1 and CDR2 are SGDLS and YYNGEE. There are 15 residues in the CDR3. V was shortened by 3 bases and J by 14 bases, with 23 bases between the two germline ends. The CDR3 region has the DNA TGTGCCAGCAGCGGGGAGGGTCCAACTACTGAGAAGCTGTTTTTT. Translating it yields CASSGEGPTTEKLFF.

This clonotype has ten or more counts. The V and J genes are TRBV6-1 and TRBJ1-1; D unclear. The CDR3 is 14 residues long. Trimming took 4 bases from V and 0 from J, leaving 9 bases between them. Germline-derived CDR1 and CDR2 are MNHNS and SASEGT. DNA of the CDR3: TGTGCCAGCAGTGGTTGGCAGATGAACACTGAAGCTTTCTTT. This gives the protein CASSGWQMNTEAFF.

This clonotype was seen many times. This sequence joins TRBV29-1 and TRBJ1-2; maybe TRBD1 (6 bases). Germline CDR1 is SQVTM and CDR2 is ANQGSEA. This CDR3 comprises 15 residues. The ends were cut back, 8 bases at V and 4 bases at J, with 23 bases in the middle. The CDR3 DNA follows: TGCAGCATTGGGGTGAGGGGGGGTCGGTTCTATGGCTACACCTTC. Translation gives CSIGVRGGRFYGYTF.

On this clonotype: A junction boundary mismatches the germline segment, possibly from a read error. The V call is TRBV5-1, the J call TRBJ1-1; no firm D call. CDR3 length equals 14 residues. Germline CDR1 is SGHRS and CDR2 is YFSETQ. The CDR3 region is CASSPSLTNSEAFF. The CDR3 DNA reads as TGTGCCAGCAGCCCCAGTTTAACGAACAGTGAAGCTTTCTTT.

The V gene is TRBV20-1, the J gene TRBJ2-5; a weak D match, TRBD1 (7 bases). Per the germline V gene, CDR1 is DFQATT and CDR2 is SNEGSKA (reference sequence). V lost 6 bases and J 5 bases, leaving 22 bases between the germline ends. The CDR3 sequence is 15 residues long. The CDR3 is CSARTGQGGEETQYF. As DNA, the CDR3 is TGCAGTGCCAGAACGGGGCAGGGGGGCGAGGAGACCCAGTACTTC.

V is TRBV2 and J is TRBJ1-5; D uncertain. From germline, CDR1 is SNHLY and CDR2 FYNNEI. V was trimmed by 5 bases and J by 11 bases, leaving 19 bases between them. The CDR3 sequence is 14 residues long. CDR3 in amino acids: CASSLSRKNRTQHF. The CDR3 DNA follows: TGTGCCAGCAGTTTAAGCAGAAAAAATCGGACCCAGCATTTT.

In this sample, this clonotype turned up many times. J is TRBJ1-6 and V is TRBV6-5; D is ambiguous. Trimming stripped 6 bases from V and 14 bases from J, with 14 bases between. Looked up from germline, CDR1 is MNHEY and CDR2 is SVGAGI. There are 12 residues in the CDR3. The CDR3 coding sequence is TGTGCCAGCAGCCAAAGGGTCCGGACCCTCCACTTT. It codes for CASSQRVRTLHF.

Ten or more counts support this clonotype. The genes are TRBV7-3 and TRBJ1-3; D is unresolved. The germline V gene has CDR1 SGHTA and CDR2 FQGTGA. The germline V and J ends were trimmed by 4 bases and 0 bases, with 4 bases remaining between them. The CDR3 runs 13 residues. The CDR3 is CASSSSSGNTIYF. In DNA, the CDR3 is TGTGCCAGCAGCTCGTCCTCTGGAAACACCATATATTTT.

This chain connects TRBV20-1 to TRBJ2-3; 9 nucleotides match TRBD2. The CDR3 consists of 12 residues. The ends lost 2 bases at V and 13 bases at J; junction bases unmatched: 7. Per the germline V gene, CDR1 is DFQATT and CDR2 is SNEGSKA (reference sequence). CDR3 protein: CSARYSGGGEYF. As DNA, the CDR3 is TGCAGTGCTAGATATAGCGGGGGAGGTGAGTATTTT.

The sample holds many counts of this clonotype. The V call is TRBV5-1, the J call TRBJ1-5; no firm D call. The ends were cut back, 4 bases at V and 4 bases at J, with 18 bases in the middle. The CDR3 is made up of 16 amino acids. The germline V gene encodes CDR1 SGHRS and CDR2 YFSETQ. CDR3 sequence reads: CASSPGGQVGNQPQHF. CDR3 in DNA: TGCGCCAGCAGCCCCGGAGGGCAGGTTGGGAATCAGCCCCAGCATTTT.

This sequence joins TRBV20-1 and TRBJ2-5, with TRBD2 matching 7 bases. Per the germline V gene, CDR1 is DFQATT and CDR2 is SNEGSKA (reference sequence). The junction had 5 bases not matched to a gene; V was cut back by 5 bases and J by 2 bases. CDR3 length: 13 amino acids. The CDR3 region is CSAGLSGQETQYF. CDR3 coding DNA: TGCAGTGCTGGCCTTAGCGGGCAAGAGACCCAGTACTTC.

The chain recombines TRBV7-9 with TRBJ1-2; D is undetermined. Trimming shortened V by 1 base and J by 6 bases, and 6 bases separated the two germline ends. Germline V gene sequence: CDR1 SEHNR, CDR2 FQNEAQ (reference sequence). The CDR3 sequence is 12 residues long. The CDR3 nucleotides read TGTGCCAGCAGCTTAGGGGCAGATGGCTACACCTTC. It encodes CASSLGADGYTF.

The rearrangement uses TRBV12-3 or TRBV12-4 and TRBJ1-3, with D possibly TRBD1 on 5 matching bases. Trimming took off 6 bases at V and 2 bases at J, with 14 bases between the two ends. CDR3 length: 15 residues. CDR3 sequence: CASRRGPPPGNTIYF. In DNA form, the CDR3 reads TGTGCCAGCAGACGGGGCCCACCGCCTGGAAACACCATATATTTT.

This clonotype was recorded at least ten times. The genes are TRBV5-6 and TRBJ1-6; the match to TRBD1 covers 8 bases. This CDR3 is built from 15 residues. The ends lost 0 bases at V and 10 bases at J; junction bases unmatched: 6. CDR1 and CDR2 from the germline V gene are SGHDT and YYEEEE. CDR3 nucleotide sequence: TGTGCCAGCAGCTTGGGGACAGGGATGGGCTCACCCCTCCACTTT. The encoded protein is CASSLGTGMGSPLHF.

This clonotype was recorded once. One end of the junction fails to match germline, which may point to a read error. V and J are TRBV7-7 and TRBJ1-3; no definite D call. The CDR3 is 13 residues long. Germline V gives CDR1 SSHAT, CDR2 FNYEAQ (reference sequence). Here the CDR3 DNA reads TGTGCTAGCAGCTTCGCTTCTGGAAACACCATATATTTT. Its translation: CASSFASGNTIYF. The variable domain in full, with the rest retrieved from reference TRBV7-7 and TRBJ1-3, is GAGVSQSPRYKVTKRGQDVTLRCDPISSHATLYWYQQALGQGPEFLTYFNYEAQPDKSGLPSDRFSAERPEGSISTLTIQRTEQRDSAMYRCASSFASGNTIYFGEGSWLTVV.

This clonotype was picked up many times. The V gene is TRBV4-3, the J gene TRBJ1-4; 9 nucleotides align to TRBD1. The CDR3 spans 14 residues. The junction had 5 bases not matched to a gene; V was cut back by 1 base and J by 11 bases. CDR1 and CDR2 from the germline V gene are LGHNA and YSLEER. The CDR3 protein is CASSQGQGVEKLFF. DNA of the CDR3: TGCGCCAGCAGCCAAGGACAGGGGGTAGAGAAACTGTTTTTT.

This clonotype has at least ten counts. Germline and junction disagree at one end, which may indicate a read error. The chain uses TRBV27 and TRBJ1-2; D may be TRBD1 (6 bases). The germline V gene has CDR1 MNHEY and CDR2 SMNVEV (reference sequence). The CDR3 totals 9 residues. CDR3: CASSPRTDF. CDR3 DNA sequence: TGTGCCAGCAGTCCACGGACAGACTTC.

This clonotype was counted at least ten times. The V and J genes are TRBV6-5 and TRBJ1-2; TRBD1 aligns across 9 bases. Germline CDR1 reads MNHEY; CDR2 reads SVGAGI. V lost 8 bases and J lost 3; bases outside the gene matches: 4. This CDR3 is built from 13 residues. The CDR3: CASLRTGDYGYTF. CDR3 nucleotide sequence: TGTGCCAGCCTCAGGACAGGGGACTATGGCTACACCTTC.

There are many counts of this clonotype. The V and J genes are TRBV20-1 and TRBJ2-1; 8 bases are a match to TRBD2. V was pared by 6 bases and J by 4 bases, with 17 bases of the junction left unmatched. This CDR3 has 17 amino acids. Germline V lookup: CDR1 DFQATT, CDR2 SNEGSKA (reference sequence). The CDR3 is CSAEGTGVAGNYNEQFF. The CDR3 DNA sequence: TGCAGTGCGGAAGGGACTGGAGTAGCGGGGAATTACAATGAGCAGTTCTTC.

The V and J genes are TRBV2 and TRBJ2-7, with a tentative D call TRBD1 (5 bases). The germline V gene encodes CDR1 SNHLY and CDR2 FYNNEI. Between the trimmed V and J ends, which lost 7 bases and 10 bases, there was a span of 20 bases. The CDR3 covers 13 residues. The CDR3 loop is CASMLGLQDTQYF. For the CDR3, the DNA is TGTGCCAGCATGTTAGGCCTCCAGGACACCCAGTACTTC.

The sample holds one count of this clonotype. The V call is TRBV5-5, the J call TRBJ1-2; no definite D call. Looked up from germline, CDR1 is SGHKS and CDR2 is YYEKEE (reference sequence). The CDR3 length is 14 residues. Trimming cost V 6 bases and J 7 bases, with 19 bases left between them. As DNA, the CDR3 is TGTGCCAGCACACGCATCATCAATACGAGTGGCTACACCTTC. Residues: CASTRIINTSGYTF.

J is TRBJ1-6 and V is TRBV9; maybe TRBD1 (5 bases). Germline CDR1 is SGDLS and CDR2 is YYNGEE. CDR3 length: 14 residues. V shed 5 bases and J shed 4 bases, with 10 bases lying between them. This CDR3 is CASSAGPYNSPLHF. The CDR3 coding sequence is TGTGCCAGCAGTGCGGGACCGTATAATTCACCCCTCCACTTT. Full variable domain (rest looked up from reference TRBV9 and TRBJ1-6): DSGVTQTPKHLITATGQRVTLRCSPRSGDLSVYWYQQSLDQGLQFLIQYYNGEERAKGNILERFSAQQFPDLHSELNLSSLELGDSALYFCASSAGPYNSPLHFGNGTRLTVT.

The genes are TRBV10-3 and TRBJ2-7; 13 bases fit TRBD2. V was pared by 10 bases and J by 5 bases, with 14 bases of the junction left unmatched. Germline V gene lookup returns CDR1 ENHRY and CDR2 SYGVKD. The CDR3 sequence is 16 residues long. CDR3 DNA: TGTGCCACCGAGTCCGGGACTAGCGGGGTAGTCAACGAGCAGTACTTC. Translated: CATESGTSGVVNEQYF.

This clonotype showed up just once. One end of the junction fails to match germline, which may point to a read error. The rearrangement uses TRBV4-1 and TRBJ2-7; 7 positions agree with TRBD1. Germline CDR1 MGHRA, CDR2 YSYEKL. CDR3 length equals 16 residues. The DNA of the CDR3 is TGCGCCGGCAGCCAAGGTAGACAGGGATCAGGCTACGAGCAGTACTTC. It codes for CAGSQGRQGSGYEQYF.

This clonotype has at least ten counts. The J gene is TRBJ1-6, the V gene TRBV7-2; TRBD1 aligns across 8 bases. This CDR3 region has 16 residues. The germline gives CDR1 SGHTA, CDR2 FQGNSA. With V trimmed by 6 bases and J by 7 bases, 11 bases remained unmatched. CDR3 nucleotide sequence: TGTGCCAGCAGGCTGGGCCCCCAGGGGGCGAATTCACCCCTCCACTTT. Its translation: CASRLGPQGANSPLHF.